These 20 T cell receptor beta chains share one sample of origin, sequenced in a study of T cells after yellow fever vaccination. In TCRdb, the 5' RACE reads were re-called with MiXCR into one record per CDR3 protein. The profile shows roughly 260,000 distinct CDR3 sequences, 13% of them singletons. The material sequenced was CD4+ T cells sorted from PBMCs, taken 45 days after the yellow fever booster vaccination. These TCRs come from a man under 40 who received the YFV17D yellow fever vaccine.

Only a few counts were recorded for this clonotype. J is TRBJ2-5 and V is TRBV4-2; weak D call: TRBD2 (5 bases). From germline, CDR1 is LGHNA and CDR2 YNFKEQ. The V gene lost 2 bases and the J gene lost 4 bases, with 8 bases spanning the gap. The CDR3 contains 13 residues. CDR3 DNA: TGTGCCAGCAGCCAAATCGAGGGAGAGACCCAGTACTTC. It specifies CASSQIEGETQYF.

This clonotype was recorded a few times. The gene calls are TRBV6-2 or TRBV6-3 and TRBJ1-5; D not resolved. The length of the CDR3 is 15 residues. Germline V gene sequence: CDR1 MNHEY, CDR2 SVGEGT. V gave up 3 bases and J gave up 5 bases, with 14 bases separating them. CDR3 sequence (DNA): TGTGCCAGCAGTTATCGCGGGCAGCAGGATCAGCCCCAGCATTTT. It encodes CASSYRGQQDQPQHF.

This chain uses TRBV10-3 with TRBJ2-3; 10 bases agree with TRBD2. The V gene end was trimmed by 9 bases and the J gene end by 4 bases; junction bases not matched to a gene: 4. CDR3 length equals 13 residues. Germline-derived CDR1 and CDR2 are ENHRY and SYGVKD. The CDR3 DNA reads as TGTGCCATTCAGCGGGAGGGGGCAGATACGCAGTATTTT. Its protein product is CAIQREGADTQYF.

This clonotype has a count of ten or more. The chain uses TRBV7-2 and TRBJ2-7; the D gene is possibly TRBD1 (5 bases). The CDR3 is 14 amino acids. The germline V gene encodes CDR1 SGHTA and CDR2 FQGNSA. Trimming took 0 bases from V and 4 from J, leaving 10 bases between them. The CDR3 is CASSLAGRGYEQYF. The CDR3 DNA reads as TGTGCCAGCAGCTTAGCTGGTAGGGGTTACGAGCAGTACTTC.

The table lists this clonotype with a few counts. The J gene is TRBJ2-2, the V gene TRBV7-9; a weak D match, TRBD1 (5 bases). CDR1 is SEHNR, CDR2 FQNEAQ, per germline (reference sequence). This CDR3 region has 14 residues. V was shortened by 7 bases and J by 3 bases, with 12 bases between the two germline ends. The CDR3 DNA follows: TGTGCCAGCATCCCTGCAGGGCACACCGGGGAGCTGTTTTTT. Its protein is CASIPAGHTGELFF.

This clonotype showed up many times. The chain couples TRBV4-3 to TRBJ2-2; D ambiguous. Deletions cut 0 bases from V and 1 base from J, with 6 bases between. The V gene's germline CDR1 is LGHNA and CDR2 YSLEER. This CDR3 comprises 15 residues. For the CDR3, the DNA is TGCGCCAGCAGCCAAGAGGCAGGGAACACCGGGGAGCTGTTTTTT. Protein: CASSQEAGNTGELFF.

This clonotype was seen a few times. The genes are TRBV7-2 and TRBJ1-2; D is ambiguous. The CDR3 contains 15 residues. The V and J ends lost 4 bases and 5 bases respectively, with 17 bases between them. Germline CDR1 and CDR2: SGHTA and FQGNSA. In DNA, the CDR3 is TGTGCCAGCAGCTACCAGAATCCGGCGGGGTATGGCTACACCTTC. This sequence encodes CASSYQNPAGYGYTF.

The sample holds a few counts of this clonotype. The rearrangement uses TRBV5-6 and TRBJ2-5; no firm D call. Germline V gene sequence: CDR1 SGHDT, CDR2 YYEEEE. V was cut by 7 bases and J by 4 bases, with 14 bases left in between. The CDR3 spans 13 residues. In nucleotides, the CDR3 is TGTGCCAGCGGGGAAGTGGGCCCAGAGACCCAGTACTTC. It codes for CASGEVGPETQYF.

This chain joins TRBV6-2 or TRBV6-3 and TRBJ2-7; D gene unclear. CDR3 length: 14 amino acids. V gave up 2 bases and J gave up 2 bases, with 10 bases separating them. Germline-derived CDR1 and CDR2 are MNHEY and SVGEGT. The CDR3 spells CASSYLAAPYEQYF. In DNA, the CDR3 is TGTGCCAGCAGTTACCTGGCGGCTCCCTACGAGCAGTACTTC.

V and J are TRBV28 and TRBJ2-7; 7 bases map to TRBD2. The CDR3 has 14 amino acids. The germline V gene encodes CDR1 MDHEN and CDR2 SYDVKM. After removal of 0 bases from V and 3 bases from J, the junction contained 2 bases not matched to a gene. CDR3 protein: CASSLWTSSYEQYF. The CDR3 DNA reads TGTGCCAGCAGTTTATGGACTAGCAGCTACGAGCAGTACTTC.

J is TRBJ2-4 and V is TRBV12-3 or TRBV12-4, with unresolved D. This CDR3 is built from 14 residues. The V end was cut by 6 bases, the J end by 6 bases, with 15 bases between. The CDR3 DNA sequence: TGTGCCAGCAGCAAAGACGGTGGTGGAAACATTCAGTACTTC. The encoded protein is CASSKDGGGNIQYF.

The sample holds many counts of this clonotype. The V and J genes are TRBV7-8 and TRBJ2-3; D might be TRBD2 (6 bases). V dropped 2 bases and J dropped 2 bases, with 8 bases sitting between them. Per the germline V gene, CDR1 is SGHVS and CDR2 is FQNEAQ. The CDR3 is 14 amino acids. CDR3 sequence (DNA): TGTGCCAGCAGCTTACAGGGACTCACAGATACGCAGTATTTT. This sequence encodes CASSLQGLTDTQYF.

The V and J genes are TRBV25-1 and TRBJ2-2; D gene unclear. Trimming took off 2 bases at V and 6 bases at J, with 7 bases between the two ends. Germline CDR1 reads MGHDK; CDR2 reads SYGVNS. This CDR3 contains 13 residues. CDR3 DNA: TGTGCCAGCAGTGAAGGGCCGCCCGGGGAGCTGTTTTTT. It encodes CASSEGPPGELFF.

CDR3 amino acids: CASSQPVRGGEQETQYF. As DNA, the CDR3 is TGTGCCAGCAGCCAACCTGTCCGGGGGGGAGAGCAAGAGACCCAGTACTTC. The chain uses TRBV3-1 and TRBJ2-5; 8 bases are a match to TRBD2. The J segment lost 2 bases and the V segment lost 2 bases, leaving 10 bases of the junction unmatched. The V gene's germline CDR1 is LGHDT and CDR2 YNNKEL (reference sequence). The CDR3 totals 17 residues.

The chain joins TRBV7-9 to TRBJ2-1; 7 nucleotides agree with TRBD2. Germline V gives CDR1 SEHNR, CDR2 FQNEAQ (reference sequence). Trimming at V came to 1 base and at J to 13 bases, leaving 19 bases not matched to a gene. This CDR3 spans 17 amino acids. The chain's CDR3 is CASSLGVGRKLASHQFF. The DNA of the CDR3 is TGTGCCAGCAGCTTAGGAGTGGGACGCAAACTAGCGTCACATCAGTTCTTC.

This clonotype was counted at least ten times. The V and J genes are TRBV7-2 and TRBJ2-5; tentative D call: TRBD2 (5 bases). The V gene's germline CDR1 is SGHTA and CDR2 FQGNSA. The V end was cut by 1 base, the J end by 5 bases, with 8 bases between. The CDR3 is 13 residues long. This chain's CDR3 is CASSLGLRETQYF. The CDR3 nucleotides read TGTGCCAGCAGCTTAGGACTAAGGGAGACCCAGTACTTC.

This clonotype came up many times. J is TRBJ2-7 and V is TRBV5-1; tentative D call: TRBD1 (6 bases). There are 13 residues in the CDR3. Germline CDR1 SGHRS, CDR2 YFSETQ. Trimming shortened V by 3 bases and J by 11 bases, and 18 bases separated the two germline ends. The CDR3 reads CASSSTRDKKEYF. For the CDR3, the DNA is TGCGCCAGCAGCTCGACCCGGGACAAGAAGGAGTACTTC.

This clonotype was detected a few times. The rearrangement links TRBV7-2 to TRBJ2-3, with TRBD2 matching 7 bases. The CDR3 extends over 17 amino acids. Germline V gene sequence: CDR1 SGHTA, CDR2 FQGNSA. Trimming took 5 bases from V and 4 from J; bases not matched to a gene: 15. This chain's CDR3 is CASSPKVVTGGPDTQYF. CDR3 nucleotides: TGTGCCAGCAGCCCTAAAGTTGTAACGGGAGGACCAGATACGCAGTATTTT. The whole variable domain, remainder taken from reference TRBV7-2 and TRBJ2-3, is GAGVSQSPSNKVTEKGKDVELRCDPISGHTALYWYRQSLGQGLEFLIYFQGNSAPDKSGLPSDRFSAERTGGSVSTLTIQRTQQEDSAVYLCASSPKVVTGGPDTQYFGPGTRLTVL.

The chain links TRBV20-1 to TRBJ1-5; 8 nucleotides agree with TRBD1. Trimming cost V 3 bases and J 0 bases; bases outside gene matches: 4. In germline, CDR1 is DFQATT, CDR2 SNEGSKA (reference sequence). The CDR3 spans 15 residues. The DNA of the CDR3 is TGCAGTGCTAGGTCGACAGGGGCTAGCAATCAGCCCCAGCATTTT. Its protein is CSARSTGASNQPQHF.

The sample holds a few counts of this clonotype. The J gene is TRBJ2-3, the V gene TRBV21-1; the D segment call TRBD2 is taken from the table without a DNA check. TRBV21-1 is shown as a pseudogene. This CDR3 comprises 16 residues. CDR3 sequence reads: CASSWVREGIEDTQYF. In DNA form, the CDR3 reads TGTGCCAGCAGCTGGGTTCGGGAGGGAATCGAGGATACGCAGTATTTT.